The clone carrying this T cell receptor beta chain was detected once. V shed 5 bases and J 4 bases; nucleotides not matched to a gene: 9. The CDR3 length is 15 residues. CDR1 is SQVTM, CDR2 ANQGSEA, per germline. Authors' data handling: Reference gene primers were amplified, and this amplification served to estimate nucleated cell counts. The method was immunoSEQ multiplex PCR; TCRdb's version includes in-frame clones alone and lacks a portion of them. V, J and clone size derive from that table, while D and trimming were established from the DNA sequence. The sample lists about 270,000 clones; around 90% were seen once. The sample is drawn from a study of blood T cell repertoires in COVID-19. Across the study: Nucleic acid was either cDNA or gDNA, and it came from T cells, B-cell-depleted T cells, or PBMCs.

The cohort comprised adults aged 18 to 89 years residing in approximately 22 US areas. Participants' own reports of clinical history determined their cohort assignment. Sequencing was carried out using PBMCs or T cells enriched from blood (not recorded which). The sequence derives from a woman aged 25 to 39 with acute COVID-19. The V call is TRBV29-1, the J call TRBJ2-7, with 12 bases that match TRBD2. This CDR3 reads CSVQLAGGSTYEQYF. CDR3 coding DNA: TGCAGCGTTCAACTAGCGGGAGGTTCAACGTACGAGCAGTACTTC.